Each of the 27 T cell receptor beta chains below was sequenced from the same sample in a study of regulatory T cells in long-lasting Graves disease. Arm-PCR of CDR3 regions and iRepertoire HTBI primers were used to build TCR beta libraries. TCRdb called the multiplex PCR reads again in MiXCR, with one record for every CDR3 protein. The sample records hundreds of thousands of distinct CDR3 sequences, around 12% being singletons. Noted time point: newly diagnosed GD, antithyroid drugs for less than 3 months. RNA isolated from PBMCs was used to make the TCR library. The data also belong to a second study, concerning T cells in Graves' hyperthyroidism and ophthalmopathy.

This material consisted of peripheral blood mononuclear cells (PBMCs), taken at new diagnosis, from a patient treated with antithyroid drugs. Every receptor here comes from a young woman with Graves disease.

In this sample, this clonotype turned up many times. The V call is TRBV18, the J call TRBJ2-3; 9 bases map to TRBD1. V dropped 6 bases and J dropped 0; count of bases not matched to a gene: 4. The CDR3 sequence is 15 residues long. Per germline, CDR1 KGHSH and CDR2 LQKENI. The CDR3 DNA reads TGTGCCAGCTCCACAGGGGGCCCCAGCACAGATACGCAGTATTTT. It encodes CASSTGGPSTDTQYF.

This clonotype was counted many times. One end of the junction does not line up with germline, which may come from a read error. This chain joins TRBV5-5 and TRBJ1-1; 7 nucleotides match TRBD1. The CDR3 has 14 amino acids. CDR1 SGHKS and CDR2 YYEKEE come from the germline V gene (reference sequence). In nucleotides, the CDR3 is TGCGCCAGCAGCCAAACGACAGGGTTCGCTGAAGCTTTCTTT. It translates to CASSQTTGFAEAFF. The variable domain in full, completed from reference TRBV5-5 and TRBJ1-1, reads DAGVTQSPTHLIKTRGQQVTLRCSPISGHKSVSWYQQVLGQGPQFIFQYYEKEERGRGNFPDRFSARQFPNYSSELNVNALLLGDSALYLCASSQTTGFAEAFFGQGTRLTVV.

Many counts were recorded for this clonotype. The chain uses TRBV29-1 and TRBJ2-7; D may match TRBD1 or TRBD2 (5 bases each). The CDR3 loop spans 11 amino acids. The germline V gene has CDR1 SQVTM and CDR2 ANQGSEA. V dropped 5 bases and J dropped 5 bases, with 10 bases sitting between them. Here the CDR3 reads CSVPGRNEQYF. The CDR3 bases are TGCAGCGTTCCAGGGAGAAACGAGCAGTACTTC.

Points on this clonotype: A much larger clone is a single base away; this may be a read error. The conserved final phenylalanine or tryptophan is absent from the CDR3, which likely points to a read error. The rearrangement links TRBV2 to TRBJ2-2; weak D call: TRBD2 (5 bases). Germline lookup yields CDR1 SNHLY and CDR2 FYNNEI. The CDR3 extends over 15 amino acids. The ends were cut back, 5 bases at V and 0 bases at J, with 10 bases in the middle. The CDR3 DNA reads TGTGCCAGCAGTTACCAGCGGACGAACACCGGGGAGCTGTTTTAT. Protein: CASSYQRTNTGELFY.

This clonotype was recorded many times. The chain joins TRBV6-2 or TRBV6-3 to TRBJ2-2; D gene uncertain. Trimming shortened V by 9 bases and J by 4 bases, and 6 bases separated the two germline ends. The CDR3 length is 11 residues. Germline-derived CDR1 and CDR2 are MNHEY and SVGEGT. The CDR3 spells CASRTTGELFF. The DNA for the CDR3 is TGTGCCAGTCGAACCACCGGGGAGCTGTTTTTT.

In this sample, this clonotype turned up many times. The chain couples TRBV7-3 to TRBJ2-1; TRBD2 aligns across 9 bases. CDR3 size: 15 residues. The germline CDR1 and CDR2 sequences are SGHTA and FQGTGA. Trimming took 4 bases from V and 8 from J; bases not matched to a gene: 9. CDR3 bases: TGTGCCAGCAGCTCCCTAGCGGGATTAGGGCATGAGCAGTTCTTC. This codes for CASSSLAGLGHEQFF.

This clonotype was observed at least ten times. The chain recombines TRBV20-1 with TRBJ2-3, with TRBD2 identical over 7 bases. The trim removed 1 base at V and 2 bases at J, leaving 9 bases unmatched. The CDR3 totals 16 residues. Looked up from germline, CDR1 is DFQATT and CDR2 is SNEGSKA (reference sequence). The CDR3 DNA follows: TGCAGTGCTAGAGGGCGTAAGGGAGGGCACACAGATACGCAGTATTTT. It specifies CSARGRKGGHTDTQYF.

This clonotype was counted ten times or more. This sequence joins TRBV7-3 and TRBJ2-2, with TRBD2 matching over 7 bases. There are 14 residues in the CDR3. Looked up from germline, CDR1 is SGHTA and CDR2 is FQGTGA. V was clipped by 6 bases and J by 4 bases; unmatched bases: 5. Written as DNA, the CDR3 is TGTGCCAGCAGTTATGGGAGGGCCACCGGGGAGCTGTTTTTT. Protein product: CASSYGRATGELFF.

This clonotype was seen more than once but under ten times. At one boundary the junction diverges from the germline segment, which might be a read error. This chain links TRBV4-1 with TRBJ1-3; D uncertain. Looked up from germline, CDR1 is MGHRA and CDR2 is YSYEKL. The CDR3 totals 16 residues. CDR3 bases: TGCGCCAGCACCCAACGCCACAGTTCCTCTGGAAACACCATATATTTT. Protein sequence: CASTQRHSSSGNTIYF.

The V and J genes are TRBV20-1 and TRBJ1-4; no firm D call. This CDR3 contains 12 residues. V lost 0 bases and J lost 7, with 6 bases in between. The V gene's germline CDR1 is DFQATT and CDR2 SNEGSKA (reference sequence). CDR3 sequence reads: CSARDVSEKLFF. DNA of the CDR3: TGCAGTGCTAGAGATGTTAGTGAAAAACTGTTTTTT.

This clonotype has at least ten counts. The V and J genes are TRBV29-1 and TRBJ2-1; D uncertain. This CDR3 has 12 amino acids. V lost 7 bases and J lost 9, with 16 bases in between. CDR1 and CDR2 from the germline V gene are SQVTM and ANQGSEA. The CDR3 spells CSATASMGEQFF. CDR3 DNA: TGCAGCGCCACCGCTAGTATGGGTGAGCAGTTCTTC.

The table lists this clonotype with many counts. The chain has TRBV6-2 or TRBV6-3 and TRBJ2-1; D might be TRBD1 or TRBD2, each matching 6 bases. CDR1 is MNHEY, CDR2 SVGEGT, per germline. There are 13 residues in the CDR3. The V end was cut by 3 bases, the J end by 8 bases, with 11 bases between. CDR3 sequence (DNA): TGTGCCAGCAGTTATATGGGGGGCGATGAGCAGTTCTTC. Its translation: CASSYMGGDEQFF.

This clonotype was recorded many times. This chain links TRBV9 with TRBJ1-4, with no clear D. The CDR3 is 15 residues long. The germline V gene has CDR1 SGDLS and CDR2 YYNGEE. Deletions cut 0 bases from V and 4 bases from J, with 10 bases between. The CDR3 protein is CASSVASGFNEKLFF. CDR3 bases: TGTGCCAGCAGCGTAGCAAGTGGCTTTAATGAAAAACTGTTTTTT.

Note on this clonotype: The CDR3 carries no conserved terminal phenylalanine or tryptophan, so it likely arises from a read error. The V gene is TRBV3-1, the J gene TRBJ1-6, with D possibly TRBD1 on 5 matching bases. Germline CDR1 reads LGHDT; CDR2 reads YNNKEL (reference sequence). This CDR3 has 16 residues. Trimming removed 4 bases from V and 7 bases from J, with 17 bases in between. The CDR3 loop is CASSPFGGFDNSPLHL. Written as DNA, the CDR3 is TGTGCCAGCAGCCCCTTCGGGGGGTTTGACAATTCACCCCTCCACCTT.

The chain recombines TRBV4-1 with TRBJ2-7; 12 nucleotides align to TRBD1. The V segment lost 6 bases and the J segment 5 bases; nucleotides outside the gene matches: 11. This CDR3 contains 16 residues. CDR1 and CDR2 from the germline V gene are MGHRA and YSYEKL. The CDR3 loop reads CASSLLPGQGAHEQYF. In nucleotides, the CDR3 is TGCGCCAGCAGTCTTCTACCGGGACAGGGGGCCCACGAGCAGTACTTC.

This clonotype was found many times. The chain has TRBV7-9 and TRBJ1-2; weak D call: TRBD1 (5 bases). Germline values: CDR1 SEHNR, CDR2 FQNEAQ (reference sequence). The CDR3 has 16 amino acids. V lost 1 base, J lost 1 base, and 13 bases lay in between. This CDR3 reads CASSLGGLGDNYGYTF. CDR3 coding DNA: TGTGCCAGCAGCTTAGGAGGTCTAGGGGATAACTATGGCTACACCTTC.

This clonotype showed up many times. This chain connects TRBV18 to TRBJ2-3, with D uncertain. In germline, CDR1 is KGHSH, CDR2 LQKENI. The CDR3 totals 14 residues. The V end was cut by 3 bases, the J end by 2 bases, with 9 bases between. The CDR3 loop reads CASSPELLTDTQYF. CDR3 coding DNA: TGTGCCAGCTCACCCGAACTCCTCACAGATACGCAGTATTTT.

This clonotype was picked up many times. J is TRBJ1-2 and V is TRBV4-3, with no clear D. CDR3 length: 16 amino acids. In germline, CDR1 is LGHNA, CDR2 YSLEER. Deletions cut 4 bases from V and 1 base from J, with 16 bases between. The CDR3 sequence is CASSPRWNPFNYGYTF. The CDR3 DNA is TGCGCCAGCAGCCCTCGGTGGAACCCTTTTAACTATGGCTACACCTTC.

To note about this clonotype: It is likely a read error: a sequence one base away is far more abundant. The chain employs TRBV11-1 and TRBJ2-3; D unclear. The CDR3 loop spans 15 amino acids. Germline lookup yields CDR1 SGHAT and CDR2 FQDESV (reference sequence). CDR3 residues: CAISPSIYRTDTQYF. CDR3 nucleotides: TGTGCCATCAGCCCCAGCATCTACCGCACAGATACGCAGTATTTT.

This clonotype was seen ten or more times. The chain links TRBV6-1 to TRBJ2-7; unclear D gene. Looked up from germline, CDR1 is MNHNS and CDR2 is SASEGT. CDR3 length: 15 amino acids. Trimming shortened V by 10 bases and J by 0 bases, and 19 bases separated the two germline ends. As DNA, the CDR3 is TGTGCCACCGCTAAGGTGACGCCCAGCTCCTACGAGCAGTACTTC. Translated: CATAKVTPSSYEQYF.

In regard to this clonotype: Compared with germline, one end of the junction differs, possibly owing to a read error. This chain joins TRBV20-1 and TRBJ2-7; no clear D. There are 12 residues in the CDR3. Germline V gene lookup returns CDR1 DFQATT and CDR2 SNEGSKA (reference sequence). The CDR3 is CSARAGIYGQYF. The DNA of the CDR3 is TGCAGTGCTAGAGCTGGAATCTACGGGCAGTACTTC.

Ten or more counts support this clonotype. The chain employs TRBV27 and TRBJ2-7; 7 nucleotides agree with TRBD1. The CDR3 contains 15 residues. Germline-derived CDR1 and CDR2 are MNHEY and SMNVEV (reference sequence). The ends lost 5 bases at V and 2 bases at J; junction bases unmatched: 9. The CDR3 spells CASSLFPGTAYEQYF. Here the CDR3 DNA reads TGTGCCAGCAGTCTATTTCCCGGGACAGCCTACGAGCAGTACTTC.

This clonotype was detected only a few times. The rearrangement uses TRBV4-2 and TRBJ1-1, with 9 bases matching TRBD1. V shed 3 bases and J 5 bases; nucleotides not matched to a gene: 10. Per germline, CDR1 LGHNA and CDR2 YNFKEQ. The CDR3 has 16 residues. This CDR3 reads CASSQGDRAGRTEAFF. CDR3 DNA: TGTGCCAGCAGCCAGGGGGACAGGGCGGGAAGGACTGAAGCTTTCTTT.

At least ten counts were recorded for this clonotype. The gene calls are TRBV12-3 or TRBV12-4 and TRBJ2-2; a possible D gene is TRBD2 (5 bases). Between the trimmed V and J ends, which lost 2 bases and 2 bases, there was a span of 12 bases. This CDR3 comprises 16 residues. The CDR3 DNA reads TGTGCCAGCAGTTTATATAAGCGGACCAACACCGGGGAGCTGTTTTTT. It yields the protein CASSLYKRTNTGELFF.

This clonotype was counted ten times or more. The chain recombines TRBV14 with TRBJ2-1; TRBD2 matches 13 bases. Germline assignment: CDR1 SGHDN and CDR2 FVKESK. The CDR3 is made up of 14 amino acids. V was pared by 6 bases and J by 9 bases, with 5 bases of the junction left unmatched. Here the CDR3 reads CASRYGLAGAEQFF. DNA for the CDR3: TGTGCCAGCAGGTACGGACTAGCGGGAGCTGAGCAGTTCTTC.

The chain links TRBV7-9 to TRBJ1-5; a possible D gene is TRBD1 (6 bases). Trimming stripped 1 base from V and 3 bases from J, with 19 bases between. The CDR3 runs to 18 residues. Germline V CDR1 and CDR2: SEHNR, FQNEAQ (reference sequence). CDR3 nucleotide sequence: TGTGCCAGCAGCTTAGGGGTGATAGGGGGGGGGGACAATCAGCCCCAGCATTTT. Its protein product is CASSLGVIGGGDNQPQHF. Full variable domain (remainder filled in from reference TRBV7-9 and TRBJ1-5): DTGVSQNPRHKITKRGQNVTFRCDPISEHNRLYWYRQTLGQGPEFLTYFQNEAQLEKSRLLSDRFSAERPKGSFSTLEIQRTEQGDSAMYLCASSLGVIGGGDNQPQHFGDGTRLSIL.

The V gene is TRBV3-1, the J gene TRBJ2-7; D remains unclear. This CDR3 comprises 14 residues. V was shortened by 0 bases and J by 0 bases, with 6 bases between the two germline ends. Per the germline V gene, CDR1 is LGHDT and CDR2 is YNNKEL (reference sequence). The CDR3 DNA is TGTGCCAGCAGCCAAGAGGCTTTCTCCTACGAGCAGTACTTC. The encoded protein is CASSQEAFSYEQYF.